This T cell receptor beta chain was recorded in a study of vaccination effects on CD4 cells after COVID-19. This clone turned up a few times. The antigen is undetermined. Study-level points and caveats: Clones of infection and vaccine origin contracted markedly late after vaccination. Just 1 of 255 vaccine-induced clones in healthy recipients was cross-reactive.

Before sequencing, viral peptide pools were used by the ViraFEST assay to expand antigen-specific CD4+ T cells. Culture lasted about 11 days before CD4+ T cell isolation. Two-dose vaccination with either BNT162b2 or mRNA-1273 was given to the participants. Cultures got half-medium changes with IL-2 on days 3 and 7. The CDR3 runs to 14 residues. Looked up from germline, CDR1 is LGHDT and CDR2 is YNNKEL (reference sequence). Deletions cut 7 bases from V and 4 bases from J, with 16 bases between. Generated by immunoSEQ multiplex PCR, the TCRdb table keeps only in-frame clones and is missing some. The profile shows tens of thousands of clones, roughly 81% of them singletons.

The V and J genes are TRBV3-1 (or the pseudogene TRBV3-2) and TRBJ1-1, with D possibly being TRBD1 (5 bases). This TCR was recovered from a human donor who received a COVID-19 vaccine. Some clones in this sample may be carry-over from other donors' samples. This specimen was CD4+ T cells from PBMCs cultured with SARS-CoV-2 spike peptides, taken after COVID-19 vaccination. The CDR3 nucleotides read TGTGCCAGCACCTATGGGGGATTTTCCACTGAAGCTTTCTTT. Protein: CASTYGGFSTEAFF.